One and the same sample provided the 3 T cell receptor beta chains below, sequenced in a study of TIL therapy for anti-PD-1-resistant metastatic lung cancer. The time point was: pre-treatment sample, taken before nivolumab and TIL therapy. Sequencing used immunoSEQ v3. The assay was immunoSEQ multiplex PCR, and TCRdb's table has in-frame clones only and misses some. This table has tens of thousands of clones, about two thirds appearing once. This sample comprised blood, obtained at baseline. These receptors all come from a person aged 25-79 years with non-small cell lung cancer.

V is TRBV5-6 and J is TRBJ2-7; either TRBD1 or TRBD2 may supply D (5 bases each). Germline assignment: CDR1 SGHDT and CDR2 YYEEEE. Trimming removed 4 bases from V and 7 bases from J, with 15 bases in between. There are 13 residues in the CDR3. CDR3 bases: TGTGCCAGCAGCCGGGGACCCCATGGTGAGCAGTACTTC. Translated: CASSRGPHGEQYF.

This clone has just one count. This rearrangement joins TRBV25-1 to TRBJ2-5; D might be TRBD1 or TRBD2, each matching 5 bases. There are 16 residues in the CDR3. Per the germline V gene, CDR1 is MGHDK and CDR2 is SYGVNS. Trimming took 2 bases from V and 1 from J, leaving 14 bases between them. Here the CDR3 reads CASSEGSGRVQETQYF. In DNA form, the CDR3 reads TGTGCCAGCAGTGAAGGGTCGGGACGTGTCCAAGAGACCCAGTACTTC.

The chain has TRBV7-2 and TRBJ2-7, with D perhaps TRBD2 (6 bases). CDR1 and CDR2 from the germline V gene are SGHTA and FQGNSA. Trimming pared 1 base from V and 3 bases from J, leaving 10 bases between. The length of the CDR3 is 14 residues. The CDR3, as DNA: TGTGCCAGCAGCTTAGAGGGACTCTACTACGAGCAGTACTTC. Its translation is CASSLEGLYYEQYF. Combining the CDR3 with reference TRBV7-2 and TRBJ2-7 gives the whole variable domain GAGVSQSPSNKVTEKGKDVELRCDPISGHTALYWYRQSLGQGLEFLIYFQGNSAPDKSGLPSDRFSAERTGGSVSTLTIQRTQQEDSAVYLCASSLEGLYYEQYFGPGTRLTVT.